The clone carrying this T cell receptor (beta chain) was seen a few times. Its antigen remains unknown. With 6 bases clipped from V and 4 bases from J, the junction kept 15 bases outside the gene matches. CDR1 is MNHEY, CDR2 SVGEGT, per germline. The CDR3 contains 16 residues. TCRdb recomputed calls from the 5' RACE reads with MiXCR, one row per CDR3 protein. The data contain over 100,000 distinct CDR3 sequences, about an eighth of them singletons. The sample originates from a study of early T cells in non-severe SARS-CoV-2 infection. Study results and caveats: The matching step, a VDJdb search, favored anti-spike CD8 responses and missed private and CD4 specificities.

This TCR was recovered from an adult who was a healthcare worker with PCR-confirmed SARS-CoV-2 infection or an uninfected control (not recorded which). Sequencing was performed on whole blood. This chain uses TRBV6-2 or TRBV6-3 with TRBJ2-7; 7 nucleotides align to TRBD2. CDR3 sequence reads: CASRILTAGVVYEQYF. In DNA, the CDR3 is TGTGCCAGCAGGATTCTAACGGCGGGAGTTGTGTACGAGCAGTACTTC.